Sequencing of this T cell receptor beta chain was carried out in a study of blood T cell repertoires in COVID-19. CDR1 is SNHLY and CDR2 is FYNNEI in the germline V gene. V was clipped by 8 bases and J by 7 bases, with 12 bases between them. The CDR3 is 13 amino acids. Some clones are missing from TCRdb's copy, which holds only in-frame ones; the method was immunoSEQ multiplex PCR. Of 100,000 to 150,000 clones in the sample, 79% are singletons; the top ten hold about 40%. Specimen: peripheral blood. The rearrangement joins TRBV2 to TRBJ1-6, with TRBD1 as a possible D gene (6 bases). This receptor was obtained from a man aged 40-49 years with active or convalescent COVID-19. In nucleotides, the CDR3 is TGTGCCAGCGTGGGACAAGGCAATTCACCCCTCCACTTT. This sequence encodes CASVGQGNSPLHF. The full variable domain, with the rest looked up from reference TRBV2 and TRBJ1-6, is EPEVTQTPSHQVTQMGQEVILRCVPISNHLYFYWYRQILGQKVEFLVSFYNNEISEKSEIFDDQFSVERPDGSNFTLKIRSTKLEDSAMYFCASVGQGNSPLHFGNGTRLTVT.